Below, one T cell receptor beta chain is given with its context. This sample stems from a study of shared clonotypes between healthy human individuals. V trimming: 7 bases; J trimming: 2 bases; junction bases outside the gene matches: 7. The CDR3 totals 14 residues. CDR1 and CDR2 from the germline V gene are LNHDA and SQIVND (reference sequence). Clones were sequenced by immunoSEQ multiplex PCR, and TCRdb holds only the in-frame ones, with some missing. The sample has 900,000 to 1,200,000 clones, roughly 74% seen once. Donors, healthy HIV-negative adults, lacked recent acute infections or vaccinations.

Sequenced material: memory CD4+ T cells from PBMCs. The subset is: CD45RA-negative fraction. This clonotype originated in a man aged 18 to 29 in good health. Some clones in this sample may be carry-over from other donors' samples. The chain has TRBV19 and TRBJ1-2, with TRBD1 identical over 7 bases. The CDR3 is CASTWDSLNYGYTF. Written as DNA, the CDR3 is TGTGCCAGTACCTGGGACAGCTTAAACTATGGCTACACCTTC.